The 5 T cell receptor beta chains reported below all come from one sample, sequenced in a study of identical twins. MiXCR, run by TCRdb on the 5' RACE reads, gives a single entry per CDR3 protein. The sample holds some 760,000 distinct CDR3 sequences, over 15% seen once. This sample was also put to use in a study of T cells expressing NK-cell markers.

The source material was PBMCs. These receptors were taken from a woman between 18 and 30 years old in good health.

This clonotype was counted a few times. The chain uses TRBV6-5 and TRBJ2-1, with 8 bases fitting TRBD1. V lost 3 bases to trimming and J lost 12 bases; unmatched junction nucleotides: 10. Germline CDR1 reads MNHEY; CDR2 reads SVGAGI. CDR3 length equals 14 residues. CDR3 sequence reads: CASSYVGQGLGQFF. DNA for the CDR3: TGTGCCAGCAGTTATGTAGGACAGGGACTGGGGCAGTTCTTC.

The chain recombines TRBV10-3 with TRBJ2-7; D perhaps matches TRBD1 (6 bases). This CDR3 has 13 amino acids. Germline V gives CDR1 ENHRY, CDR2 SYGVKD. The V gene lost 7 bases and the J gene lost 2 bases, with 12 bases spanning the gap. The CDR3 coding sequence is TGTGCCATCAAGGCGGACAGTACCTACGAGCAGTACTTC. Protein sequence: CAIKADSTYEQYF.

This clonotype was seen a handful of times. The chain has TRBV20-1 and TRBJ2-7; TRBD2 aligns across 8 bases. This CDR3 spans 15 amino acids. V shed 0 bases and J 3 bases; nucleotides not matched to a gene: 7. Germline CDR1 reads DFQATT; CDR2 reads SNEGSKA (reference sequence). CDR3 protein: CSARDLRLAGYEQYF. The CDR3 DNA reads as TGCAGTGCTAGAGATCTAAGGCTAGCGGGCTACGAGCAGTACTTC.

This clonotype was observed at least ten times. The chain is built from TRBV6-5 and TRBJ2-1, with D possibly being TRBD1 (6 bases). V was pared by 2 bases and J by 5 bases, with 16 bases between. The CDR3 loop spans 16 amino acids. Germline V gives CDR1 MNHEY, CDR2 SVGAGI. CDR3 protein: CASSYGPYRDDNEQFF. The CDR3 DNA sequence: TGTGCCAGCAGTTACGGTCCCTACAGGGATGACAATGAGCAGTTCTTC.

This rearrangement joins TRBV9 to TRBJ1-1; maybe TRBD1 (5 bases). CDR1 and CDR2 (germline): SGDLS, YYNGEE. The V gene lost 0 bases and the J gene lost 8 bases, with 11 bases spanning the gap. This CDR3 is built from 13 residues. The CDR3 reads CASSVGQRGEAFF. The CDR3 region has the DNA TGTGCCAGCAGCGTAGGGCAGCGGGGGGAAGCTTTCTTT.